Following are 30 T cell receptor beta chains from one sample sequenced in a study of T cell responses to AZD1222 COVID-19 vaccine (dated by TCRdb to about 2021). The library came from the immunoSEQ multiplex PCR assay. Drawn from immuneACCESS, this table holds only the in-frame rearrangements with V and J called that TCRdb kept. Clones are partly lost; checked studies trace under half to an unresolved V gene and leave the rest unexplained. For this sample there are 140,000 to 150,000 clones; 80% to 95% appear just once. The top ten constitute around 1.8% of the sample. According to the study, the label for this sample's time point signals: baseline before first vaccination. Sequenced material: peripheral blood, taken on day 0 of AZD1222 vaccination. The receptors shown here come from an adult in good health.

This chain uses TRBV6-5 with TRBJ2-2, with D tentatively TRBD2 (6 bases). V was clipped by 6 bases and J by 11 bases, with 16 bases between them. Germline CDR1 MNHEY, CDR2 SVGAGI. The CDR3 loop spans 13 amino acids. CDR3 protein: CASRGGGYRELFF. CDR3 bases: TGTGCCAGCAGGGGAGGAGGGTACCGCGAGCTGTTTTTT.

The V call is TRBV27, the J call TRBJ1-5, with unresolved D. The CDR3 has 15 residues. The germline CDR1 and CDR2 sequences are MNHEY and SMNVEV (reference sequence). V lost 3 bases to trimming and J lost 0 bases, with 9 bases between them. The CDR3 DNA is TGTGCCAGCAGTTTGGACGGATATAGCAATCAGCCCCAGCATTTT. Translated: CASSLDGYSNQPQHF.

A single count supports this clone. This chain joins TRBV29-1 and TRBJ2-3; D remains ambiguous. CDR1 and CDR2 (germline): SQVTM, ANQGSEA. CDR3 length equals 11 residues. Trimming shortened V by 4 bases and J by 4 bases, and 6 bases separated the two germline ends. CDR3 DNA: TGCAGCGTTGGAGAAGCAGATACGCAGTATTTT. Amino acid sequence: CSVGEADTQYF.

The J gene is TRBJ2-2, the V gene TRBV13, with D uncertain. This CDR3 contains 14 residues. CDR1 and CDR2 from the germline V gene are PRHDT and FYEKMQ (reference sequence). V was pared by 3 bases and J by 1 base, with 6 bases between. CDR3 bases: TGTGCCAGCAGCTTGACACTGAACACCGGGGAGCTGTTTTTT. It translates to CASSLTLNTGELFF.

This chain uses TRBV10-1 with TRBJ1-1; no clear D gene. CDR3 length equals 14 residues. V was trimmed by 0 bases and J by 6 bases, leaving 11 bases between them. In germline, CDR1 is WNHNN, CDR2 SYGVQD (reference sequence). CDR3: CASSESMVGAEAFF. CDR3 DNA: TGCGCCAGCAGTGAGTCAATGGTGGGAGCTGAAGCTTTCTTT.

This sequence joins TRBV24-1 and TRBJ1-6, with unresolved D. The CDR3 runs 14 residues. The ends were cut back, 7 bases at V and 0 bases at J, with 6 bases in the middle. CDR1 KGHDR and CDR2 SFDVKD come from the germline V gene. CDR3 sequence reads: CATRKSSYNSPLHF. The DNA of the CDR3 is TGTGCCACCAGAAAGAGCTCCTATAATTCACCCCTCCACTTT.

This chain links TRBV28 with TRBJ2-2; 9 bases agree with TRBD2. The CDR3 is 15 amino acids. The V gene end was trimmed by 3 bases and the J gene end by 6 bases; junction bases not matched to a gene: 5. Germline V CDR1 and CDR2: MDHEN, SYDVKM. CDR3 DNA: TGTGCCAGCAGTTTTCGCGGGAGGGCCGCCGGGGAGCTGTTTTTT. Its translation: CASSFRGRAAGELFF.

The V call is TRBV10-1, the J call TRBJ2-2; D uncertain. V lost 4 bases to trimming and J lost 2 bases, with 5 bases between them. This CDR3 region has 13 residues. Germline values: CDR1 WNHNN, CDR2 SYGVQD (reference sequence). CDR3 amino acids: CASSVVNTGELFF. The CDR3 region has the DNA TGCGCCAGCAGTGTTGTAAACACCGGGGAGCTGTTTTTT.

Written as DNA, the CDR3 is TGTGCCAGCAGTTATCGTTTGAGCCCTTGGAATGAGCAGTTCTTC. Translating it yields CASSYRLSPWNEQFF. The chain combines TRBV6-5 with TRBJ2-1; D is ambiguous. The CDR3 is 15 amino acids. Between the trimmed V and J ends, which lost 3 bases and 7 bases, there was a span of 16 bases. In germline, CDR1 is MNHEY, CDR2 SVGAGI.

This clone was seen a single time. The chain employs TRBV19 and TRBJ1-5, with unresolved D. V dropped 4 bases and J dropped 9 bases, with 16 bases sitting between them. The CDR3 covers 14 residues. Germline assignment: CDR1 LNHDA and CDR2 SQIVND (reference sequence). The CDR3 sequence: CASSTGLSGPPQHF. CDR3 bases: TGTGCCAGTAGTACCGGACTTAGCGGTCCGCCCCAGCATTTT.

The chain uses TRBV7-9 and TRBJ2-7; D is unresolved. This CDR3 has 14 amino acids. Germline values: CDR1 SEHNR, CDR2 FQNEAQ (reference sequence). With 3 bases removed from V and 0 bases from J, the gap between germline ends came to 9 bases. DNA of the CDR3: TGTGCCAGCAGCTTTACATCAAACTCCTACGAGCAGTACTTC. It yields the protein CASSFTSNSYEQYF.

The J gene is TRBJ2-3, the V gene TRBV2, with D hard to call. The germline V gene encodes CDR1 SNHLY and CDR2 FYNNEI. This CDR3 comprises 14 residues. V lost 2 bases and J 2 bases, leaving 8 bases between the germline ends. CDR3 loop: CASSEQAITDTQYF. The CDR3, as DNA: TGTGCCAGCAGTGAACAGGCAATCACAGATACGCAGTATTTT.

The chain recombines TRBV27 with TRBJ2-3; D is unresolved. V lost 3 bases to trimming and J lost 5 bases, with 3 bases between them. CDR1 is MNHEY, CDR2 SMNVEV, per germline (reference sequence). This CDR3 region has 11 residues. CDR3 sequence: CASSFGDTQYF. In DNA form, the CDR3 reads TGTGCCAGCAGTTTCGGAGATACGCAGTATTTT.

This chain links TRBV4-1 with TRBJ1-5; D call uncertain. Deletions cut 0 bases from V and 3 bases from J, with 9 bases between. Germline CDR1 and CDR2: MGHRA and YSYEKL. The CDR3 loop spans 15 amino acids. Here the CDR3 reads CASSQDTNTNQPQHF. The CDR3 DNA reads as TGCGCCAGCAGCCAAGATACCAACACCAATCAGCCCCAGCATTTT.

This clone appeared a single time. The V call is TRBV28, the J call TRBJ2-4; maybe TRBD2 (5 bases). Germline V gene lookup returns CDR1 MDHEN and CDR2 SYDVKM. Trimming removed 4 bases at V and 4 bases at J, with 17 bases between. The CDR3 is made up of 16 amino acids. The CDR3 reads CASSSRASGGKNIQYF. DNA of the CDR3: TGTGCCAGCAGTTCTAGGGCCTCCGGCGGGAAAAACATTCAGTACTTC. The whole variable domain, remainder taken from reference TRBV28 and TRBJ2-4, is DVKVTQSSRYLVKRTGEKVFLECVQDMDHENMFWYRQDPGLGLRLIYFSYDVKMKEKGDIPEGYSVSREKKERFSLILESASTNQTSMYLCASSSRASGGKNIQYFGAGTRLSVL.

The genes are TRBV2 and TRBJ1-1; 8 bases line up with TRBD1. The trim removed 4 bases at V and 4 bases at J, leaving 5 bases unmatched. CDR3 length: 14 amino acids. Germline V lookup: CDR1 SNHLY, CDR2 FYNNEI. The CDR3 coding sequence is TGTGCCAGCAGTGGGGACAGGTTAACCACTGAAGCTTTCTTT. It is translated as CASSGDRLTTEAFF.

For this clone: Other nucleotide sequences from this sample produce the same CDR3. The V gene is TRBV7-9, the J gene TRBJ1-2, with D uncertain. The V end was cut by 1 base, the J end by 7 bases, with 7 bases between. Germline loops: CDR1 SEHNR, CDR2 FQNEAQ (reference sequence). This CDR3 is 12 amino acids long. The DNA of the CDR3 is TGTGCCAGCAGCTTAGGGACGGTTGGCTACACCTTC. Its protein is CASSLGTVGYTF.

This chain uses TRBV28 with TRBJ1-6; D is uncertain. Germline lookup yields CDR1 MDHEN and CDR2 SYDVKM. Trimming removed 4 bases at V and 8 bases at J, with 12 bases between. CDR3 length equals 14 residues. The CDR3, as DNA: TGTGCCAGCAGTTCCGGGCGGGTGGATTCACCCCTCCACTTT. This codes for CASSSGRVDSPLHF.

The chain recombines TRBV27 with TRBJ1-2, with D uncertain. Germline V gene data show CDR1 as MNHEY and CDR2 as SMNVEV (reference sequence). The CDR3 runs 14 residues. Trimming pared 3 bases from V and 5 bases from J, leaving 13 bases between. The DNA for the CDR3 is TGTGCCAGCAGTTTTACGGGGTTAGGGTATGGCTACACCTTC. This codes for CASSFTGLGYGYTF.

This chain links TRBV7-3 with TRBJ1-1; the D is unclear. The CDR3 is 14 amino acids. Deletions cut 5 bases from V and 0 bases from J, with 10 bases between. Germline V gene lookup returns CDR1 SGHTA and CDR2 FQGTGA. CDR3 DNA: TGTGCCAGCAGCCCCGGTGGGATGAACACTGAAGCTTTCTTT. Protein product: CASSPGGMNTEAFF.

CDR3 sequence reads: CATVPEAFF. In DNA, the CDR3 is TGTGCCACCGTCCCTGAAGCTTTCTTT. This chain uses TRBV24-1 with TRBJ1-1; no firm D call. Germline CDR1 reads KGHDR; CDR2 reads SFDVKD. The CDR3 is 9 amino acids. Trimming removed 9 bases at V and 6 bases at J, with 4 bases between.

This rearrangement joins TRBV6-4 to TRBJ1-3; D unclear. In germline, CDR1 is MRHNA, CDR2 SNTAGT. This CDR3 spans 10 amino acids. Deletions cut 11 bases from V and 15 bases from J, with 17 bases between. The CDR3 DNA is TGTGCCCGCTACCGTCGGATCAGATATTTT. It yields the protein CARYRRIRYF.

This clone was detected only once. This chain connects TRBV11-2 to TRBJ2-7; 11 positions match TRBD1. This CDR3 region has 16 residues. Germline V gene sequence: CDR1 SGHAT, CDR2 FQNNGV. Trimming cost V 1 base and J 9 bases; bases outside gene matches: 11. The CDR3 DNA follows: TGTGCCAGCAGCTTAGGGGGACAGGGGGTAAGGGTAAGGCAGTACTTC. It codes for CASSLGGQGVRVRQYF.

The genes are TRBV27 and TRBJ2-7; D possibly matches TRBD1 or TRBD2 (6 bases each). Germline CDR1 is MNHEY and CDR2 is SMNVEV (reference sequence). The CDR3 totals 15 residues. Trimming cost V 0 bases and J 3 bases, with 12 bases left between them. CDR3 nucleotide sequence: TGTGCCAGCAGTTTATCAGGGGGGACGCTCTACGAGCAGTACTTC. The encoded protein is CASSLSGGTLYEQYF.

This clone appeared a single time. The chain has TRBV5-1 and TRBJ2-3; the D is unclear. Trimming shortened V by 4 bases and J by 2 bases, and 8 bases separated the two germline ends. Germline V gene lookup returns CDR1 SGHRS and CDR2 YFSETQ. CDR3 length equals 13 residues. CDR3 in amino acids: CASSDIPTDTQYF. CDR3 DNA sequence: TGCGCCAGCAGCGATATTCCCACAGATACGCAGTATTTT.

A single count supports this clone. The V call is TRBV24-1, the J call TRBJ2-2; 7 bases agree with TRBD2. The CDR3 length is 13 residues. Germline values: CDR1 KGHDR, CDR2 SFDVKD. Germline trimming cut 7 bases from V and 7 bases from J; bases unmatched to any gene: 5. CDR3 sequence reads: CATSPAGVGELFF. CDR3 DNA sequence: TGTGCCACCAGCCCTGCGGGAGTCGGGGAGCTGTTTTTT.

The chain carries TRBV5-6 and TRBJ2-5; 10 bases are a match to TRBD1. This CDR3 contains 16 residues. Trimming at V came to 4 bases and at J to 3 bases, leaving 9 bases not matched to a gene. Germline V gene data show CDR1 as SGHDT and CDR2 as YYEEEE. This CDR3 is CASSQKLGTGEETQYF. CDR3 DNA sequence: TGTGCCAGCAGCCAAAAATTGGGGACAGGGGAAGAGACCCAGTACTTC.

This clone was observed a handful of times. This rearrangement joins TRBV6-1 to TRBJ2-1; maybe TRBD2 (6 bases). CDR1 and CDR2 (germline): MNHNS, SASEGT. Trimming removed 1 base from V and 1 base from J, with 8 bases in between. The CDR3 extends over 15 amino acids. As DNA, the CDR3 is TGTGCCAGCAGTGAAGAGGCGGGATCCTACAATGAGCAGTTCTTC. This sequence encodes CASSEEAGSYNEQFF.

The chain uses TRBV6-5 and TRBJ2-7, with TRBD2 identical over 9 bases. The V segment lost 7 bases and the J segment 6 bases; nucleotides outside the gene matches: 13. Germline V gives CDR1 MNHEY, CDR2 SVGAGI. There are 15 residues in the CDR3. CDR3 bases: TGTGCCAGCATAGCGGGAGAATCGTTCTTGGGCGAGCAGTACTTC. This codes for CASIAGESFLGEQYF.

The rearrangement links TRBV28 to TRBJ2-7, with 12 nucleotides matching TRBD1. V shed 4 bases and J 4 bases; nucleotides not matched to a gene: 11. The CDR3 runs 17 residues. The germline CDR1 and CDR2 sequences are MDHEN and SYDVKM. CDR3 sequence reads: CASSSFTGTGGTYEQYF. The CDR3 region has the DNA TGTGCCAGCAGTTCATTCACAGGGACAGGGGGCACGTACGAGCAGTACTTC.